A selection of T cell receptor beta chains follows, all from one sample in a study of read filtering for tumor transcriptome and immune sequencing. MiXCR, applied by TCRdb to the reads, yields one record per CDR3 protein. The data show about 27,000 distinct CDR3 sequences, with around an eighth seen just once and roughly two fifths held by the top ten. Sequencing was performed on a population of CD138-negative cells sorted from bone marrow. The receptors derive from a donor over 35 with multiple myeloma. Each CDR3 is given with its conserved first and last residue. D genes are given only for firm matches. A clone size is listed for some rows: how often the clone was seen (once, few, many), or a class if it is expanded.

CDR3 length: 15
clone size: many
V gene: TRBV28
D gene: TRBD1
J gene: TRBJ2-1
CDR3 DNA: TGTGCCAGCAGTAGGACAGGTCCCCCGAACAATGAGCAGTTCTTC
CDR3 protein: CASSRTGPPNNEQFF

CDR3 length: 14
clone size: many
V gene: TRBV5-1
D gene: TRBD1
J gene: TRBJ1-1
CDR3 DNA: TGCGCCAGCAGCCCGGGACAGGGCGGGACTGAAGCTTTCTTT
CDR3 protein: CASSPGQGGTEAFF

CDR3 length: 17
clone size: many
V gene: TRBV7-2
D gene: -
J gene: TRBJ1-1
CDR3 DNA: TGTGCCAGCAGCTTAGCCGTTCGGGGTGGGGGACGCACTGAAGCTTTCTTT
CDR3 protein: CASSLAVRGGGRTEAFF

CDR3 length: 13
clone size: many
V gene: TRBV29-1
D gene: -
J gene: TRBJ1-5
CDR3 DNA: TGCAGCGTTGGGGGAGAAATTAATCAGCCCCAGCATTTT
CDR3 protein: CSVGGEINQPQHF

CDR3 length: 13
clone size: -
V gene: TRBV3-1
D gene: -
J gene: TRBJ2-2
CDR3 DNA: TGTGCCAGCAGCACAACGTACACCGGGGAGCTGTTTTTT
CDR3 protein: CASSTTYTGELFF

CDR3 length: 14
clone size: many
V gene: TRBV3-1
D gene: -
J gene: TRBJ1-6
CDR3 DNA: TGTGCCAGCAGCCAAAGGGAAGAGTCTTCACCCCTCCACTTT
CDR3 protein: CASSQREESSPLHF

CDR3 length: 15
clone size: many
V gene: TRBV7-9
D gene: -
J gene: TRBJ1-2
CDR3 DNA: TGTGCCAGCAGCTTAAACTGGGACGGCAACTATGGCTACACCTTC
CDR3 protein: CASSLNWDGNYGYTF

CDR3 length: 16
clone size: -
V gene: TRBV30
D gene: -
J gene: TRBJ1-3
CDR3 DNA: TGTGCCTGGGGTAAGAAGGACGGGAGCTCTGGAAACACCATATATTTT
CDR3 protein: CAWGKKDGSSGNTIYF

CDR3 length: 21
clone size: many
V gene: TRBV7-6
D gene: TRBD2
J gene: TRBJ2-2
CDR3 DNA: TGTGCCAGCAGCAACCGGGCCTACATAACCGGGACTAGCGGGTACACCGGGGAGCTGTTTTTT
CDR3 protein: CASSNRAYITGTSGYTGELFF

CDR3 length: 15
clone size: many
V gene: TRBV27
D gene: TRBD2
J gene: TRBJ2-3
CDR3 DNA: TGTGCCAGCAGTAGTTCTGCGGGAGTCACAGATACGCAGTATTTT
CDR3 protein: CASSSSAGVTDTQYF

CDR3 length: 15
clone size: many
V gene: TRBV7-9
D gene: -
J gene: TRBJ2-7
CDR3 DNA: TGTGCCAGCAGCTTAGTTTCTAGCTCGACCTACGAGCAGTACTTC
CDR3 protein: CASSLVSSSTYEQYF

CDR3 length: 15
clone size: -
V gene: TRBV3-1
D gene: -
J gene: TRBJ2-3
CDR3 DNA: TGTGCCAGCAGCCATGATCGCGTCCCGGCAGATACGCAGTATTTT
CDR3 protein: CASSHDRVPADTQYF

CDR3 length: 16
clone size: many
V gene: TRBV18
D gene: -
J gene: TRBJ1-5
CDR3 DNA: TGTGCCAGCTCACTCCTAGCCTTAGATGAGGATCAGCCCCAGCATTTT
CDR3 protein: CASSLLALDEDQPQHF

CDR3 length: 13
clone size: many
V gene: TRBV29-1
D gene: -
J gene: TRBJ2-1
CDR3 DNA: TGCAGCGTTCTTACAGGTTCCTACAATGAGCAGTTCTTC
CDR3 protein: CSVLTGSYNEQFF

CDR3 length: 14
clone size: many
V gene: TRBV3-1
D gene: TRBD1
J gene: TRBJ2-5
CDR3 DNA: TGTGCCAGCAGCCGAGGGACAGCCCAAGAGACCCAGTACTTC
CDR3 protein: CASSRGTAQETQYF